A single T cell receptor beta chain is shown here with its context. This entry is derived from a study of shared clonotypes between healthy human individuals. Trimming left V 8 bases short and J 4 bases short, with 11 bases between. CDR3 length: 13 amino acids. Germline-derived CDR1 and CDR2 are MDHEN and SYDVKM. TCRdb's copy holds only in-frame clones and misses some; the assay was immunoSEQ multiplex PCR. The table has 1.4 million to 1.5 million clones, more than 95% seen once; the top ten hold 0.95% to 1.5%. The J gene is TRBJ2-2, the V gene TRBV28; D might be TRBD2 (6 bases). This receptor was taken from a man younger than 45 in good health. Sample: naive CD4+ T cells sorted from blood. Subset: CD45RA+ positively selected. CDR3 nucleotide sequence: TGTGCCAGCGTTGGAGGGACCACCGGGGAGCTGTTTTTT. It translates to CASVGGTTGELFF.